This passage covers 8 T cell receptor beta chains from one sample sequenced in a study of response to subunit inactivated influenza vaccine. TCRdb re-called the RT-PCR reads with MiXCR, one entry per CDR3 protein. The sample records hundreds of thousands of distinct CDR3 sequences, approximately 11% being singletons. The specimen comprised PBMCs from blood, sampled more than 35 days after vaccination. The receptors here all came from a man in his forties or fifties who received an inactivated influenza vaccine.

The sample holds a few counts of this clonotype. The chain joins TRBV7-2 to TRBJ2-5; perhaps TRBD1 as D (5 bases). The V end lost 3 bases, the J end lost 4 bases, and 9 bases lay between the germline ends. This CDR3 spans 13 amino acids. Germline loops: CDR1 SGHTA, CDR2 FQGNSA. DNA of the CDR3: TGTGCCAGCAGCTTCCCAGGGTCAGAGACCCAGTACTTC. Amino acids: CASSFPGSETQYF. The full variable domain, rest sourced from reference TRBV7-2 and TRBJ2-5, is GAGVSQSPSNKVTEKGKDVELRCDPISGHTALYWYRQSLGQGLEFLIYFQGNSAPDKSGLPSDRFSAERTGGSVSTLTIQRTQQEDSAVYLCASSFPGSETQYFGPGTRLLVL.

This clonotype has a handful of counts. CDR3 in DNA: TGTGCCAGCAGCCTGACAGCGGAGGTCCGAGACGGCTACACCTTC. It is translated as CASSLTAEVRDGYTF. The V and J genes are TRBV7-9 and TRBJ1-2, with D perhaps TRBD1 (5 bases). Between the trimmed V and J ends, which lost 5 bases and 8 bases, there was a span of 21 bases. Germline CDR1 SEHNR, CDR2 FQNEAQ (reference sequence). CDR3 length: 15 amino acids.

This chain uses TRBV7-9 with TRBJ2-2, with D perhaps matching TRBD2 (5 bases). The CDR3 has 14 amino acids. Germline loops: CDR1 SEHNR, CDR2 FQNEAQ (reference sequence). Between the trimmed V and J ends, which lost 7 bases and 4 bases, there was a span of 13 bases. The CDR3 DNA sequence: TGTGCCAGCACACCCGGACTGCTCACCGGGGAGCTGTTTTTT. Its protein product is CASTPGLLTGELFF.

This clonotype came up many times. The chain employs TRBV20-1 and TRBJ2-1; a possible D gene is TRBD1 (6 bases). Trimming took 5 bases from V and 7 from J, leaving 12 bases between them. This CDR3 contains 12 residues. Per the germline V gene, CDR1 is DFQATT and CDR2 is SNEGSKA (reference sequence). CDR3 nucleotide sequence: TGCAGTGCTGGAATCAGGGGAAATGAGCAGTTCTTC. It specifies CSAGIRGNEQFF.

The V call is TRBV6-6, the J call TRBJ1-1; the D is unclear. Between the trimmed V and J ends, which lost 5 bases and 4 bases, there was a span of 11 bases. This CDR3 has 13 residues. CDR1 and CDR2 from the germline V gene are MNHNY and SVGAGI (reference sequence). In DNA form, the CDR3 reads TGTGCCAGCAGTGTAAAAGGTGGCACTGAAGCTTTCTTT. This codes for CASSVKGGTEAFF.

This clonotype was seen many times. The chain joins TRBV29-1 to TRBJ2-1; possibly TRBD1 for D (6 bases). Trimming pared 3 bases from V and 0 bases from J, leaving 15 bases between. CDR3 length: 16 residues. CDR1 and CDR2 (germline): SQVTM, ANQGSEA. For the CDR3, the DNA is TGCAGCGTTGACCCACAGGGTCCGAGCTCCTACAATGAGCAGTTCTTC. Protein sequence: CSVDPQGPSSYNEQFF.

The chain is built from TRBV6-5 and TRBJ2-2; D gene uncertain. The germline V gene has CDR1 MNHEY and CDR2 SVGAGI. The CDR3 covers 14 residues. Trimming left V 4 bases short and J 1 base short, with 7 bases between. Here the CDR3 reads CASSFKRNTGELFF. The CDR3, as DNA: TGTGCCAGCAGTTTTAAGAGGAACACCGGGGAGCTGTTTTTT.

This clonotype was seen ten or more times. The genes are TRBV12-3 or TRBV12-4 and TRBJ1-2; 7 bases map to TRBD1. The trim removed 5 bases at V and 2 bases at J, leaving 8 bases unmatched. The CDR3 is made up of 15 amino acids. This chain's CDR3 is CASSQTGAANYGYTF. CDR3 DNA sequence: TGTGCCAGCAGTCAAACAGGGGCCGCCAACTATGGCTACACCTTC.